These 14 T cell receptor beta chains were sequenced from one sample in a study of circulating CD8 cells and anti-PD-1 response in melanoma. Live CD3+CD8+TCRalphabeta+ cells were sorted into four subsets by PD-1 and/or TIGIT. The QIAseq Immune Repertoire TCR panel built the libraries from roughly 15 ng of total RNA. TCRdb reprocessed the reads with MiXCR, giving one entry per CDR3 protein. Here the sample table reports a few dozen distinct CDR3 sequences. The material was CD8+ T cells from PBMCs, obtained at baseline or after one month of anti-PD-1 therapy (not recorded which). These receptors all stem from a human donor with melanoma.

This chain connects TRBV5-4 to TRBJ2-5; unclear D gene. V gave up 3 bases and J gave up 0 bases, with 15 bases separating them. The CDR3 consists of 16 residues. The germline gives CDR1 SGHNT, CDR2 YYREEE (reference sequence). CDR3 sequence: CASSWDFRQYQETQYF. Here the CDR3 DNA reads TGTGCCAGCAGCTGGGATTTTCGTCAGTACCAAGAGACCCAGTACTTC.

This clonotype was seen more than once but under ten times. The rearrangement joins TRBV28 to TRBJ2-7; D possibly matches TRBD1 or TRBD2 (6 bases each). The V end was cut by 3 bases, the J end by 3 bases, with 18 bases between. CDR1 and CDR2 from the germline V gene are MDHEN and SYDVKM. The CDR3 sequence is 16 residues long. The CDR3: CASSLSGASGLYEQYF. For the CDR3, the DNA is TGTGCCAGCAGTTTGTCGGGGGCCTCGGGGCTCTACGAGCAGTACTTC.

This chain uses TRBV20-1 with TRBJ2-1; TRBD1 might be the D (6 bases). The germline CDR1 and CDR2 sequences are DFQATT and SNEGSKA (reference sequence). CDR3 size: 18 residues. The V and J ends lost 0 bases and 1 base respectively, with 19 bases between them. In DNA, the CDR3 is TGCAGTGCTAGAGATTGGGGGCCTAGCTCCTCTTCCTACAATGAGCAGTTCTTC. It yields the protein CSARDWGPSSSSYNEQFF.

V gene TRBV28 combines with J gene TRBJ2-7, with a tentative D call TRBD1 (6 bases). CDR1 and CDR2 (germline): MDHEN, SYDVKM. The CDR3 has 12 residues. V lost 4 bases and J 5 bases, leaving 9 bases between the germline ends. The CDR3 region has the DNA TGTGCCAGCAGTTGGGGGCTTGACGAGCAGTACTTC. It is translated as CASSWGLDEQYF. Complete variable domain (other parts from reference TRBV28 and TRBJ2-7): DVKVTQSSRYLVKRTGEKVFLECVQDMDHENMFWYRQDPGLGLRLIYFSYDVKMKEKGDIPEGYSVSREKKERFSLILESASTNQTSMYLCASSWGLDEQYFGPGTRLTVT.

This clonotype was observed a single time. A read error may account for a junction end that differs from germline. The chain combines TRBV9 with TRBJ2-3; D might be TRBD2 (5 bases). The CDR3 is 15 amino acids. Germline loops: CDR1 SGDLS, CDR2 YYNGEE. In nucleotides, the CDR3 is TGTGCTAGCAGCGTAACCGGGGAGATCACAGATACGCAGTATTTT. Translated, it gives CASSVTGEITDTQYF.

The chain couples TRBV2 to TRBJ1-1; no clear D. The V end lost 7 bases, the J end lost 0 bases, and 15 bases lay between the germline ends. Germline-derived CDR1 and CDR2 are SNHLY and FYNNEI. CDR3 length: 15 residues. CDR3 sequence (DNA): TGTGCCAGCACCCGATCGACTGAAATGAACACTGAAGCTTTCTTT. Amino acid sequence: CASTRSTEMNTEAFF.

The J gene is TRBJ2-7, the V gene TRBV7-9; D gene unclear. The germline V gene encodes CDR1 SEHNR and CDR2 FQNEAQ (reference sequence). The length of the CDR3 is 12 residues. Trimming pared 1 base from V and 5 bases from J, leaving 6 bases between. In DNA form, the CDR3 reads TGTGCCAGCAGCTTAGGGAACCACGAGCAGTACTTC. Encoded protein: CASSLGNHEQYF.

The genes are TRBV19 and TRBJ1-1; 7 nucleotides line up with TRBD1. Trimming took 7 bases from V and 5 from J; bases not matched to a gene: 7. The V gene's germline CDR1 is LNHDA and CDR2 SQIVND (reference sequence). The CDR3 covers 13 residues. CDR3 sequence: CASIRDSRTEAFF. DNA for the CDR3: TGTGCCAGTATCCGGGACAGCAGGACTGAAGCTTTCTTT.

By share of the sample, this clonotype is hyperexpanded. The V gene is TRBV28, the J gene TRBJ1-1, with 8 bases fitting TRBD1. Germline V gene data show CDR1 as MDHEN and CDR2 as SYDVKM. The CDR3 runs 14 residues. The junction had 10 bases not matched to a gene; V was cut back by 6 bases and J by 7 bases. The CDR3, as DNA: TGTGCCAGCAGGACAGGGGTTGCGGAAGGTGAAGCTTTCTTT. Its translation: CASRTGVAEGEAFF.

This clonotype was observed a single time. This chain uses TRBV2 with TRBJ2-2, with D uncertain. V was trimmed by 4 bases and J by 5 bases, leaving 20 bases between them. The CDR3 consists of 17 residues. The germline CDR1 and CDR2 sequences are SNHLY and FYNNEI. The CDR3 DNA is TGTGCCAGCAGTGGGGATTCGAAGTTGGAGTGGACCGGGGAGCTGTTTTTT. The encoded protein is CASSGDSKLEWTGELFF.

This clonotype is labeled as hyperexpanded. The chain employs TRBV2 and TRBJ2-7; D is undetermined. In germline, CDR1 is SNHLY, CDR2 FYNNEI. The CDR3 extends over 14 amino acids. V was clipped by 6 bases and J by 0 bases, with 12 bases between them. The CDR3 nucleotides are TGTGCCAGCAGCCCGGTCCAAAGCTCCTACGAGCAGTACTTC. Its protein is CASSPVQSSYEQYF.

The rearrangement uses TRBV28 and TRBJ2-7; D not certain. CDR1 is MDHEN and CDR2 is SYDVKM in the germline V gene. The CDR3 has 11 residues. The ends were cut back, 6 bases at V and 9 bases at J, with 12 bases in the middle. The CDR3 region is CASSEVEGQYF. CDR3 coding DNA: TGTGCCAGCAGCGAAGTGGAAGGGCAGTACTTC.

The chain carries TRBV6-5 and TRBJ2-3; a possible D gene is TRBD2 (6 bases). CDR1 MNHEY and CDR2 SVGAGI come from the germline V gene. CDR3 size: 16 residues. V lost 5 bases and J 1 base, leaving 16 bases between the germline ends. The CDR3 sequence is CASSAERAYGTDTQYF. CDR3 nucleotides: TGTGCCAGCAGTGCAGAGCGGGCCTATGGCACAGATACGCAGTATTTT.

This clonotype is hyperexpanded in the sample. The chain has TRBV27 and TRBJ2-5, with 8 nucleotides matching TRBD2. V was pared by 6 bases and J by 5 bases, with 14 bases of the junction left unmatched. Germline V gene data show CDR1 as MNHEY and CDR2 as SMNVEV (reference sequence). The length of the CDR3 is 16 residues. Written as DNA, the CDR3 is TGTGCCAGCAGCCAAGGACTAGCCGGATTGGAGGAGACCCAGTACTTC. Its protein product is CASSQGLAGLEETQYF.